The following is a T cell receptor (beta chain) sequence with its context. The antigen is not known. V was clipped by 1 base and J by 4 bases, with 16 bases between them. The CDR3 is 16 residues long. CDR1 is SGHTA and CDR2 is FQGNSA in the germline V gene. The data derive from a study of T cell responses to AZD1222 COVID-19 vaccine. Whole-study findings and limits: Epitopes outside B.1.351 and B.1.1.7 mutated regions reportedly drew nearly half of spike TCRs.

Sequenced by immunoSEQ multiplex PCR; TCRdb stores in-frame clones only, minus some. The sample lists 250,000 to 300,000 clones, approximately 94% occurring once. The receptor was isolated from an adult who received the AZD1222 COVID-19 vaccine. The chain employs TRBV7-2 and TRBJ2-5; D is possibly TRBD1 (6 bases). The starting material was peripheral blood, obtained 28 days after the second AZD1222 dose. CDR3: CASSLVRGTGTETQYF. DNA of the CDR3: TGTGCCAGCAGCTTAGTACGTGGAACAGGGACAGAGACCCAGTACTTC. Full variable domain (rest looked up from reference TRBV7-2 and TRBJ2-5): GAGVSQSPSNKVTEKGKDVELRCDPISGHTALYWYRQSLGQGLEFLIYFQGNSAPDKSGLPSDRFSAERTGGSVSTLTIQRTQQEDSAVYLCASSLVRGTGTETQYFGPGTRLLVL.